These 6 T cell receptor beta chains share one sample of origin, sequenced in a study of graft-versus-host responses after intestinal transplantation. Assay: immunoSEQ multiplex PCR; the TCRdb copy retains only in-frame clones and omits some. The table has 84,000 or so clones, around 83% seen once. Antigens for these TCRs are unknown. Specimen: unstimulated CD4+ T cells sorted from spleen or lymph node cells, collected before intestinal transplant. These receptors all stem from a human donor who received an intestinal transplant.

This chain connects TRBV11-1 to TRBJ1-2; TRBD1 aligns across 7 bases. CDR1 is SGHAT, CDR2 FQDESV, per germline (reference sequence). V was pared by 5 bases and J by 4 bases, with 10 bases of the junction left unmatched. CDR3 length: 15 amino acids. This CDR3 is CASSRNTGDGYGYTF. CDR3 nucleotides: TGTGCCAGCAGCCGCAATACAGGGGACGGCTATGGCTACACCTTC.

This clone appeared a single time. The chain recombines TRBV5-4 with TRBJ2-5; 8 nucleotides align to TRBD1. The germline V gene has CDR1 SGHNT and CDR2 YYREEE (reference sequence). V was pared by 1 base and J by 4 bases, with 15 bases of the junction left unmatched. The CDR3 has 18 residues. CDR3 loop: CASSLFRTSQGAGETQYF. For the CDR3, the DNA is TGTGCCAGCAGCTTGTTTCGGACGAGCCAGGGGGCGGGAGAGACCCAGTACTTC.

The chain recombines TRBV7-6 with TRBJ2-7, with 12 bases matching TRBD2. V was pared by 1 base and J by 2 bases, with 3 bases of the junction left unmatched. The CDR3 consists of 16 residues. Germline V gene lookup returns CDR1 SGHVS and CDR2 FNYEAQ. The CDR3 sequence: CASSLVLAGGPYEQYF. CDR3 DNA sequence: TGTGCCAGCAGCTTAGTACTAGCGGGGGGCCCCTACGAGCAGTACTTC.

The chain is built from TRBV5-1 and TRBJ2-3; D may be TRBD2 (6 bases). Trimming took 4 bases from V and 2 from J, leaving 14 bases between them. Germline-derived CDR1 and CDR2 are SGHRS and YFSETQ. The CDR3 totals 15 residues. This chain's CDR3 is CASSPVLAITDTQYF. CDR3 DNA: TGCGCCAGCAGCCCCGTCCTAGCGATCACAGATACGCAGTATTTT.

This clone is a singleton in its sample. The chain uses TRBV7-9 and TRBJ2-1; 8 bases fit TRBD2. The CDR3 runs to 14 residues. V gave up 2 bases and J gave up 14 bases; unmatched junction bases: 11. Germline V gives CDR1 SEHNR, CDR2 FQNEAQ (reference sequence). The CDR3: CASSLSGSSDGEFF. The CDR3 region has the DNA TGTGCCAGCAGCTTAAGCGGGAGCTCTGACGGCGAGTTCTTC.

V is TRBV19 and J is TRBJ2-6; 7 nucleotides match TRBD1. CDR3 size: 15 residues. The germline gives CDR1 LNHDA, CDR2 SQIVND (reference sequence). Trimming cost V 6 bases and J 0 bases; bases outside gene matches: 2. In nucleotides, the CDR3 is TGTGCCAGTAGCCAGGGGGACTCTGGGGCCAACGTCCTGACTTTC. It specifies CASSQGDSGANVLTF.